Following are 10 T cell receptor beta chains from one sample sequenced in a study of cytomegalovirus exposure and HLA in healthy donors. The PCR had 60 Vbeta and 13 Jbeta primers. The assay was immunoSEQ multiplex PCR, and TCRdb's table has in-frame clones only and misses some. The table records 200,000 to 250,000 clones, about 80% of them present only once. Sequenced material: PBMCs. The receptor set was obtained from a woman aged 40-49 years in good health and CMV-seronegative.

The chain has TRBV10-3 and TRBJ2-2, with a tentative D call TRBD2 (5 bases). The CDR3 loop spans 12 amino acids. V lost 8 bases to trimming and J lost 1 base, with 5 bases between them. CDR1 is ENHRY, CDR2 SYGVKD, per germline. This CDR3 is CAIRGNTGELFF. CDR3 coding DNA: TGTGCCATCCGGGGGAACACCGGGGAGCTGTTTTTT.

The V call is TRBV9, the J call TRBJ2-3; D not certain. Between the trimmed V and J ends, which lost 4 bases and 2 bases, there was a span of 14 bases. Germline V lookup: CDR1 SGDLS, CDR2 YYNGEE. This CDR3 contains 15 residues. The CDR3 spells CASSPDGSVTDTQYF. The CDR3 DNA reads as TGTGCCAGCAGCCCTGACGGGTCCGTCACAGATACGCAGTATTTT.

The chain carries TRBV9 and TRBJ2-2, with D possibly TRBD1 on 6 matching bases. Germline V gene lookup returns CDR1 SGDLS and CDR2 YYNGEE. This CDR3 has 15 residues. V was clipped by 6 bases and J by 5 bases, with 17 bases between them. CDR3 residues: CASKGGRGGTGELFF. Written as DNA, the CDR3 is TGTGCCAGCAAAGGGGGACGGGGCGGTACCGGGGAGCTGTTTTTT.

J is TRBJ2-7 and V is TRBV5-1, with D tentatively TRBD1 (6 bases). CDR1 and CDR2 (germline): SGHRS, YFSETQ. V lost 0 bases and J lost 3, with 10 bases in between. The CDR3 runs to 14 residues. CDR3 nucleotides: TGCGCCAGCAGCTTGGAAGGACAGCTCTACGAGCAGTACTTC. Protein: CASSLEGQLYEQYF.

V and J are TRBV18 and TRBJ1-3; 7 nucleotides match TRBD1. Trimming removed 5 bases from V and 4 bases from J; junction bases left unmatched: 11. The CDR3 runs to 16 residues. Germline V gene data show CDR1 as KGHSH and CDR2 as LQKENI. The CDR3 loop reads CASSSDRQGRGNTIYF. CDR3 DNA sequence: TGTGCCAGCTCATCCGACCGACAGGGTAGAGGAAACACCATATATTTT.

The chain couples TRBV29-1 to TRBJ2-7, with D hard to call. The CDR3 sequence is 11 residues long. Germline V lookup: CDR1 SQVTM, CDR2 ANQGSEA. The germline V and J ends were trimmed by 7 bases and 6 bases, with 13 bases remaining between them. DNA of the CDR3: TGCAGCGCCCGCGGCTCGGGCGAGCAGTACTTC. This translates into CSARGSGEQYF.

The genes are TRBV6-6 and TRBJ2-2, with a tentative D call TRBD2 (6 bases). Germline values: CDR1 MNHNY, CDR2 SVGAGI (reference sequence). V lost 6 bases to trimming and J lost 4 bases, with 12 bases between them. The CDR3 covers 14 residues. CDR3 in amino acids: CASRRDLVTGELFF. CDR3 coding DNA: TGTGCCAGCAGACGGGACTTAGTCACCGGGGAGCTGTTTTTT.

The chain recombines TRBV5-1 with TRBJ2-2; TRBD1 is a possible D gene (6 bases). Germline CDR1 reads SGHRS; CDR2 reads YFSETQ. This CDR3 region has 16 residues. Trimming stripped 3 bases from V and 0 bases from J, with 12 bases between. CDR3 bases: TGCGCCAGCAGCTATCTAGGGACATCGAACACCGGGGAGCTGTTTTTT. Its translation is CASSYLGTSNTGELFF.

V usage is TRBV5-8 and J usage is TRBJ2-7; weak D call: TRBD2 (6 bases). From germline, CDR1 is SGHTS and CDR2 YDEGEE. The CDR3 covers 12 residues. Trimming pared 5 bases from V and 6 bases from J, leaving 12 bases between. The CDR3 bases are TGTGCCAGCAGTCCGACTAGATCCGAGCAGTACTTC. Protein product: CASSPTRSEQYF.

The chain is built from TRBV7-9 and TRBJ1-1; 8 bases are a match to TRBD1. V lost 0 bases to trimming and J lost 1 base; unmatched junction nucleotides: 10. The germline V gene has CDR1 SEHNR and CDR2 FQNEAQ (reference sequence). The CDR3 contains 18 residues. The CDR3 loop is CASSLAGRGLIGNTEAFF. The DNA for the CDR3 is TGTGCCAGCAGCTTAGCGGGCAGGGGGCTAATTGGGAACACTGAAGCTTTCTTT.